This paragraph reports one T cell receptor beta chain. This specimen comes from a study of B cell selection in AIRE deficiency. CD4+CD127+ cells were sorted as the conventional CD4 T cells. Germline V gene sequence: CDR1 MNHEY, CDR2 SMNVEV (reference sequence). V trimming: 3 bases; J trimming: 5 bases; junction bases outside the gene matches: 8. This CDR3 region has 15 residues. Repertoires were generated with immunoSEQ multiplex PCR, while TCRdb's copy carries only in-frame clones and drops some. This sample has fewer than 30,000 clones, with around 97% found just once. This receptor was identified in a human donor with AIRE deficiency. The genes are TRBV27 and TRBJ2-5, with TRBD1 matching 8 bases. The specimen sequenced was conventional CD4+ T cells sorted from PBMCs. The CDR3 sequence is CASSLAPTGVETQYF. In nucleotides, the CDR3 is TGTGCCAGCAGTTTGGCCCCGACAGGGGTCGAGACCCAGTACTTC.